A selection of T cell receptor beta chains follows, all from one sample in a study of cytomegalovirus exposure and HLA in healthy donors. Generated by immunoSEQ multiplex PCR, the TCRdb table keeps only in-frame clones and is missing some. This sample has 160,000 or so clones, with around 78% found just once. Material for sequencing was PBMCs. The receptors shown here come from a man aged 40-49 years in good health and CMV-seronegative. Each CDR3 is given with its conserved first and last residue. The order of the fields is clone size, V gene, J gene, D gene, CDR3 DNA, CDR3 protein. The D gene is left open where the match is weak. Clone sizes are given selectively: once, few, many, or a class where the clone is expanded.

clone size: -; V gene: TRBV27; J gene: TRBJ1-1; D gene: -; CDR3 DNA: TGTGCCAGCGGAGTACAGGGCCGAGCTTTCTTT; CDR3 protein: CASGVQGRAFF
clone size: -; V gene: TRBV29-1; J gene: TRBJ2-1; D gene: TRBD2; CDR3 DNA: TGCAGCGTCCCCGGACTAGCGGATAATGAGCAGTTCTTC; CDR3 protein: CSVPGLADNEQFF
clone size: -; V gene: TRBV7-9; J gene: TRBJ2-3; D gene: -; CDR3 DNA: TGTGCCAGCAGCTCCCCCGACAGAACAGATACGCAGTATTTT; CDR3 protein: CASSSPDRTDTQYF
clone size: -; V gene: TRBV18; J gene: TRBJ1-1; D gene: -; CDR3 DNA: TGTGCCAGCTCACCAGGGAGAGGTGAAGCTTTCTTT; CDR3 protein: CASSPGRGEAFF
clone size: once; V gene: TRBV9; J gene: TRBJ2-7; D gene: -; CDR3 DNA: TGTGCCAGCAGTGAGGCCCCGACCTACGAGCAGTACTTC; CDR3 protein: CASSEAPTYEQYF
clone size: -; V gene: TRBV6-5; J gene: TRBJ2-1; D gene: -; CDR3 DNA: TGTGCCAGCAGTTTGGGTCGGGGATCCTACAATGAGCAGTTCTTC; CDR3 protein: CASSLGRGSYNEQFF
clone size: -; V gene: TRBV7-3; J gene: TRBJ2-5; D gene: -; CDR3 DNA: TGTGCCAGCAGCTCTGGACAGGAGGGGACCCAGTACTTC; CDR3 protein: CASSSGQEGTQYF
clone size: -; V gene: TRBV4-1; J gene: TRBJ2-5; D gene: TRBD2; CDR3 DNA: TGCGCCAGCAGCCAATGGGGGAGGGCCCGAGAGACCCAGTACTTC; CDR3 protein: CASSQWGRARETQYF
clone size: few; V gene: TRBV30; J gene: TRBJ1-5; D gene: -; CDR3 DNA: TGTGCCTGGAGCGACGGGGGGATTTTGAGCAATCAGCCCCAGCATTTT; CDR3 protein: CAWSDGGILSNQPQHF
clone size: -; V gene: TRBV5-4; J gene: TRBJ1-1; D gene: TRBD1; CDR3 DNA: TGTGCCAGCAGCGTGGGACAGATGAACACTGAAGCTTTCTTT; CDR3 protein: CASSVGQMNTEAFF
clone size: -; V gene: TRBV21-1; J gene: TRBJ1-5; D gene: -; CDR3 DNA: TGTGCCAGCAGCAACGGACAGGGCAATCAGCCCCAGCATTTT; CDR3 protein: CASSNGQGNQPQHF
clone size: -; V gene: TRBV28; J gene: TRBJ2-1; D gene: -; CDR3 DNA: TGTGCCAGCACCTTAGGCGGGCCTTCCTACAATGAGCAGTTCTTC; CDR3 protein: CASTLGGPSYNEQFF
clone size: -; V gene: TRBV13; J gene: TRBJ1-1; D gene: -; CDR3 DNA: TGTGCCAGCAGCTTAGGCAGGGGGAACACTGAAGCTTTCTTT; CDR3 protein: CASSLGRGNTEAFF
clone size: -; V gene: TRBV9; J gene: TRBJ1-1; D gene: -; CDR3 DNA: TGTGCCAGCAGCCGGGGGGGCATGAACACTGAAGCTTTCTTT; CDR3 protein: CASSRGGMNTEAFF
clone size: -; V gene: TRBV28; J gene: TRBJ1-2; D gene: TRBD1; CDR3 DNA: TGTGCCAGCAGTTTTGGGCAGGGGGCGCGGGGCTACACCTTC; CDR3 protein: CASSFGQGARGYTF
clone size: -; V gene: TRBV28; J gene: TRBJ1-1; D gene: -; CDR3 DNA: TGTGCCAGCTGGGCGGGCGGCACTGAAGCTTTCTTT; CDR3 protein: CASWAGGTEAFF
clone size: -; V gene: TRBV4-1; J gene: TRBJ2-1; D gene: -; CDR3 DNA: TGCGCCAGCAGCCACTACTACCTTACCAATGAGCAGTTCTTC; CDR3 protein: CASSHYYLTNEQFF
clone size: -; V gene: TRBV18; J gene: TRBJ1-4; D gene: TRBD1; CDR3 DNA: TGTGCCAGCTCACCGCAGACAGGGCCTAATGAAAAACTGTTTTTT; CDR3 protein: CASSPQTGPNEKLFF
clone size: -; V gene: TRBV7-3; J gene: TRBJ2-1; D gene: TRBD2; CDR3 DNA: TGTGCCAGCAGCTTCGCTAGCGGACTATACAATGAGCAGTTCTTC; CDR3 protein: CASSFASGLYNEQFF
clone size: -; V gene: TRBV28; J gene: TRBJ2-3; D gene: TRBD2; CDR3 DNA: TGTGCCAGCAGCCCCCTGAGCGGGAGGGAGGATACGCAGTATTTT; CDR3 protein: CASSPLSGREDTQYF
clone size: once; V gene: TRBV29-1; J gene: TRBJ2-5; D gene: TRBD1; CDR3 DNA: TGCAGCGGGGGGACAGCCCAAGAGACCCAGTACTTC; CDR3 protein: CSGGTAQETQYF
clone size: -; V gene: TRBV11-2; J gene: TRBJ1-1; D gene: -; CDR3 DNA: TGTGCCAGCAGCGTGTCAATGAACACTGAAGCTTTCTTT; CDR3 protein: CASSVSMNTEAFF